The clone carrying this T cell receptor beta chain was detected only a few times. These data come from a study of blood T cell repertoires in COVID-19. About the research overall: In each case, the material was cDNA or gDNA derived from T cells, B-cell-depleted T cells, or PBMCs.

Method: immunoSEQ multiplex PCR; TCRdb's copy keeps in-frame clones and lacks some. This table has around 190,000 clones, roughly 87% appearing once. The sequenced material came from peripheral blood. This receptor was taken from a woman in her sixties or seventies with COVID-19, enrolled during active disease.

The chain's CDR3 is CASSFGEVTYEQYF. The CDR3, as DNA: TGTGCCAGCAGCTTTGGGGAGGTTACCTACGAGCAGTACTTC. This rearrangement joins TRBV5-6 to TRBJ2-7; tentatively, D is TRBD2 (6 bases). The germline CDR1 and CDR2 sequences are SGHDT and YYEEEE. The CDR3 sequence is 14 residues long. Deletions cut 2 bases from V and 2 bases from J, with 11 bases between.